These T cell receptor beta chains were read from a single sample in a study of OX40 agonist ivuxolimab in advanced cancers. Some clones are missing from TCRdb's copy, which holds only in-frame ones; the method was immunoSEQ multiplex PCR. The table records some 86,000 clones, around 84% of them present only once. The specimen comprised CD4+ or CD8+ T cells sorted from blood, sampled in a trial of the OX40 agonist ivuxolimab. Receptors were obtained from an adult with an advanced solid tumor such as melanoma, head and neck, liver or kidney cancer. CDR3s include the opening cysteine and the closing phenylalanine or tryptophan. The D gene is left open where the match is weak.

CDR3 length,V gene,J gene,D gene,CDR3 protein
14,TRBV13,TRBJ2-3,TRBD2,CASSRAGGTDTQYF
15,TRBV11-2,TRBJ2-3,.,CASSRLENRGDTQYF
16,TRBV7-9,TRBJ2-1,.,CASSFASGSLDNEQFF
15,TRBV7-2,TRBJ2-1,TRBD2,CASSRQTSGSNEQFF
17,TRBV30,TRBJ2-3,TRBD2,CAWSGWTSGGPLDTQYF
15,TRBV27,TRBJ2-7,TRBD1,CASSTPGQGVWEQYF
12,TRBV11-3,TRBJ2-1,.,CASRGPAGEQFF
17,TRBV6-1,TRBJ1-3,.,CASSEGFWASSGNTIYF
14,TRBV6-1,TRBJ2-7,.,CATLHRNRDYEQYF
14,TRBV11-2,TRBJ2-5,.,CASSSSGAERAQYF
13,TRBV30,TRBJ1-1,.,CAWKVGMNTEAFF
13,TRBV7-6,TRBJ2-5,.,CASSLGLQETQYF
14,TRBV21-1,.,.,CASSATEDSYEQYF
13,TRBV5-1,TRBJ2-7,TRBD1,CASSKTGDGEQYF
14,TRBV6-5,TRBJ2-1,.,CASSYLQGNNEQFF
16,TRBV11-2,TRBJ2-6,.,CASSLKKKAGANVLTF
16,TRBV18,TRBJ2-6,.,CASSPQQNSGANVLTF
13,TRBV29-1,TRBJ2-3,TRBD2,CSVHGGGPDTQYF
10,TRBV6-5,TRBJ2-7,.,CASGRAEQYF
16,TRBV27,TRBJ1-5,.,CASSLYFGGGNQPQHF
15,TRBV19,TRBJ1-2,TRBD1,CASTLRTGWGYGYTF
14,TRBV10-1,TRBJ2-7,.,CASSESPNGYEQYF
13,TRBV5-1,TRBJ2-5,.,CASSFSSWETQYF
15,TRBV9,TRBJ2-3,TRBD2,CASSVGSGSTDTQYF
13,TRBV30,TRBJ1-5,.,CAWNNGGNQPQHF
17,TRBV27,TRBJ2-6,TRBD1,CASRRTGSVSGANVLTF
18,TRBV4-3,TRBJ2-6,TRBD1,CASSKRGLQGTGANVLTF
15,TRBV5-1,TRBJ1-3,.,CASSLVQGSGNTIYF
14,TRBV18,TRBJ1-1,.,CASSRQGSEAEAFF
17,TRBV5-1,TRBJ2-4,TRBD1,CASSLGVGTVSKNIQYF
17,TRBV5-1,TRBJ2-2,TRBD2,CASSFGTSASLTGELFF
14,TRBV27,TRBJ1-2,TRBD1,CASSLRTGEDGYTF
14,TRBV6-1,TRBJ1-5,.,CASSEASPHQPQHF
12,TRBV6-5,TRBJ2-7,.,CASSSGLYEQYF
14,TRBV27,TRBJ2-1,TRBD2,CATALSGGNNEQFF
19,TRBV30,TRBJ1-1,TRBD1,CAWAASYRGRRGVNTEAFF
13,TRBV18,TRBJ2-1,TRBD2,CASSPGLDNEQFF
14,TRBV30,TRBJ1-1,.,CAWSVQGRRPEAFF
12,TRBV11-2,TRBJ2-3,.,CASSFTEDTQYF
13,TRBV12-5,TRBJ1-2,TRBD1,CASGLTGGDGYTF
15,TRBV7-3,TRBJ2-3,TRBD2,CASSPSGRATDTQYF
13,TRBV7-2,TRBJ1-2,.,CASSLRGLYGYTF
15,TRBV5-1,TRBJ1-2,TRBD1,CASSPGTVQNYGYTF
14,TRBV7-2,TRBJ1-3,.,CASSLGPSGNTIYF
13,TRBV6-1,TRBJ1-2,TRBD1,CASPGQSYAGYTF
14,TRBV18,TRBJ1-5,TRBD1,CASSADRVNQPQHF
15,TRBV7-9,TRBJ2-5,.,CASSLAGGGEETQYF